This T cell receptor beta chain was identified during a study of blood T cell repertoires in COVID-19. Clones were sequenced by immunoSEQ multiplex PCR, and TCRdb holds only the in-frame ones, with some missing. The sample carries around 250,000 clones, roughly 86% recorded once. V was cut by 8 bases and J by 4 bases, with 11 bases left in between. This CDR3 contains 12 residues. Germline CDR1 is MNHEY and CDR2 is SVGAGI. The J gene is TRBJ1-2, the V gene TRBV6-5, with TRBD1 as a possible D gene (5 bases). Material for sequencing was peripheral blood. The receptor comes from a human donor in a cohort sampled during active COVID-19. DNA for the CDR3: TGTGCCAGCGGGGCTTGGATCTATGGCTACACCTTC. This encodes CASGAWIYGYTF.